This TCR beta chain was retrieved from a study of shared clonotypes between healthy human individuals (TCRdb year 2020). For the study in its entirety: Three men and a couple of women, aged 18 to 49 years, made up the cohort. For each donor, CD4 naive and CD4 memory were each run on three plates, CD8 naive on two plates, and CD8 memory on one plate. The study deeply sequenced blood TCR repertoires of about 5 healthy adults to estimate repertoire size and the extent of clonotype sharing between individuals. Libraries were prepared and TCR repertoires were sequenced by different laboratories using diverse techniques, in order to increase sequencing depth and limit assay-specific biases. Per donor, leukapheresis produced somewhere between about 0.94 and 8.9 billion PBMCs. Beyond this particular receptor, the publication reports: Only blood was sampled, and tissue TCR repertoires likely differ from those in blood. Even with the large sequencing depth, rarefaction of the sorted-subset datasets indicated that sequencing was incomplete. The genetic and exposure-history diversity represented was limited by the small number of donors. Clonotypes shared by all four sorted-subset donors showed higher generation probabilities than non-shared clonotypes. Naive subsets generally had larger estimated clonotype richness than memory subsets did. Across four donors, roughly 5% of naive CD4, approximately 3.6% of naive CD8, roughly 2.3% of memory CD4, and 0.4% of memory CD8 clonotypes were shared. Pairwise subsampling led to the expectation that sequencing depth would affect the degree of clonotype sharing among donors.

Using the deep immunoSEQ assay, TCR CDR3 regions were amplified from genomic DNA by multiplex PCR. Genomic DNA extracted from each cell subset was distributed evenly over all wells of several immunoSEQ 96-well plates, and each plate served as one replicate. For sorted subsets, roughly 190 ng of genomic DNA, equivalent to 30,000 or so T cell genomes, went into each replicate PCR. Purified libraries were quantified with a Qubit 3.0 fluorometer, sized on a Bioanalyzer 2100, and re-quantified with the KAPA Library Quantification kit. A separate single-read 150-cycle Illumina NextSeq 550 flow cell was used to sequence each immunoSEQ 96-well plate. In the source study's methods: Because only junctional sequences without quality scores were contained in the immunoSEQ output, filtering matching that applied to full-length reads could not be performed. Sequences were annotated with PyIR, a Python wrapper for IgBLAST v1.9, and V/J genes and CDR3 were assigned using IMGT germline references. Reads were removed for weak V/J assignments (E-value above 1e-6), missing CDR3, stop codons, out-of-frame junctions, or ambiguous translated residues. V3J clonotypes were defined by identical inferred V gene, J gene, and CDR3 amino acid sequence. To compute the percentage overlap between repertoires, the number of shared unique clonotypes was divided by the size of the smaller repertoire. RTK rarefaction, the Chao1 estimator, and Recon v2.1 estimates of unobserved clonotypes were used to assess repertoire richness. Generation probabilities for all TCRbeta clonotypes obtained by the gDNA method from a handful of donors were computed using OLGA. Sourced from immuneACCESS, this table was stored by TCRdb with only in-frame sequences that have V and J called. A share of the clones is absent; for the studies checked, an unresolved V gene accounts for under half, and the remainder has no known explanation. V and J calls and clone size are as listed in that table; D and trimming were resolved from the DNA. Within this sample are about a million clones, with roughly 80% of them counted one time only. The ten largest clones capture about 1.5% of the sample.

Healthy HIV-negative adults with no recently reported acute infections or vaccinations were included as donors. Only Caucasian adults living in Nashville, Tennessee, USA were represented among the donors. CD4+ T cells were enriched by magnetic negative selection; naive cells were then positively selected on CD45RA, and the negative fraction formed the memory subset. After blood collection by leukapheresis, PBMCs were isolated using Ficoll-Histopaque density gradient centrifugation and then cryopreserved in the vapor phase of liquid nitrogen. Analytical flow cytometry was used to check the purity and quantity of each magnetically sorted T cell population. Genomic DNA was isolated from each sorted fraction and quantified by UV absorbance on a Nanodrop 2000c. This clone was seen a few times. This receptor's antigen is unknown. The record has no base qualities; no much larger clone is one base away. CDR1 is given as SNHLY and CDR2 as FYNNEI, both from the germline V gene. The CDR3 starts with the cysteine, ends with the phenylalanine, and has 13 residues. The sequence is cut down to CDR3 DNA, 39 bases in frame from base 1. V is pared back by 11 bases and J by 4 bases, with 17 bases lying between the germline termini.

The source is a man between 18 and 29 years old in good health. This chain is built from TRBV2 and TRBJ1-2; the D segment could be TRBD1, given 5 matching bases. The sample comprised memory CD4+ T cells sorted from blood. The intended sense of this specimen's cell subset or site label: CD45RA-negative fraction. The CDR3 amino acid sequence is: CAGSPGPTYGYTF. The base sequence is TGTGCCGGAAGTCCAGGGCCTACCTATGGCTACACCTTC.